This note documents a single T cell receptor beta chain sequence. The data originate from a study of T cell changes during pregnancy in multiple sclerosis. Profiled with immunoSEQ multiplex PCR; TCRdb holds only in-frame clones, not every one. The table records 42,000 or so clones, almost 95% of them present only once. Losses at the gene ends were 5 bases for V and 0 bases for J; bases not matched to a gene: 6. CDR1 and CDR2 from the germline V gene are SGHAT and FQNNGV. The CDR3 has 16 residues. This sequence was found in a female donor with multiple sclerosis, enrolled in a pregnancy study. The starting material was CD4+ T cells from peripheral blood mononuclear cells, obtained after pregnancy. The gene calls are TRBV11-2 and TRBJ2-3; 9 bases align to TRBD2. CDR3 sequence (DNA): TGTGCCAGCAGCAGGGGTAGCGGGGGTAGCACAGATACGCAGTATTTT. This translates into CASSRGSGGSTDTQYF.